This T cell receptor (beta chain) came from a study of PD-1 blockade in classical Hodgkin lymphoma (TCRdb year 2020). A note on the overall study: Nivolumab dosing was 3 mg/kg intravenously every 2 weeks, continuing until either disease progression or unacceptable toxicity. The study used CyTOF and TCR beta sequencing to define a peripheral blood immune signature of response to PD-1 blockade in classical Hodgkin lymphoma. Study-level results and caveats: Baseline TCR diversity was reported to be lower in newly diagnosed patients than in healthy donors, and even lower in relapsed/refractory patients. Lower diversity was observed in patients in whom nivolumab was started less than 1 year after ASCT, and these patients were excluded from later analyses so that confounding by immune reconstitution would be avoided. Among trial patients, those achieving complete response had baseline diversity similar to that of newly diagnosed patients, while diversity was significantly lower in partial responders and progressors. The study covered only a single clinical trial cohort, and the causes of the repertoire differences, possibly disease activity or prior therapy, were still not defined. CD4+ but not CD8+ TCR diversity rose significantly by C4D1 (p=0.0027 vs p=0.16), most apparent in complete responders (p=0.02).

In the paper's terms, the time point label means: cycle 2 day 1 (C2D1) of nivolumab. Every trial patient had relapsed after autologous stem cell transplantation, and cohorts A, B and C differed in prior brentuximab vedotin exposure. The trial cohort comprised some 60 patients with relapsed/refractory classical Hodgkin lymphoma whose best overall responses were complete response, partial response or progressive disease. In the multi-cohort phase II CheckMate 205 trial, trial patients received single-agent nivolumab. An independent review committee assessed best overall response using the 2007 International Working Group response criteria. Trial PBMCs were obtained immediately prior to nivolumab initiation (C1D1) and on therapy at cycle 2 day 1 and cycle 4 day 1. After peripheral blood was drawn into 8 mL Vacutainer Cell Preparation Tubes, PBMCs were isolated by centrifugation and then cryopreserved.

With respect to this clone: This receptor's antigen is unknown. No qualities accompany the bases; no much larger clone lies one base away.

The germline V gene encodes CDR1 SGHKS and CDR2 YYEKEE (reference sequence). Measured from the cysteine to the phenylalanine, the CDR3 is 13 residues long. Only the CDR3 region is kept as DNA, spanning 39 bases read in frame from base 1. V has 4 bases trimmed and J has 10 bases trimmed; junction bases matching no gene number 10. Genomic DNA was isolated using the Qiagen DNeasy kit from unsorted PBMCs as well as from negatively selected CD4+ and CD8+ fractions. Using primers that anneal to V and J segments, immunoSEQ multiplex PCR amplified the TCR beta CDR3 regions. A synthetic immune receptor repertoire was used to minimize amplification bias, and any residual bias was removed computationally once sequencing was done. As for the authors' bioinformatics: Repertoire diversity was quantified as the Shannon entropy index using custom Python scripts. The unsorted, CD4+ and CD8+ repertoires were each analyzed separately, with the exception of combined analyses, where CD4+ and CD8+ sequences were merged in silico. Clonal expansion was defined as a frequency increase of at least 2-fold after treatment compared with C1D1, and clones undetected at baseline were assigned a pseudocount of 0.5. Singleton clones were defined as clones with 0 or 1 copy at C1D1, and non-singleton clones were defined as clones with 2 or more copies. Clones expanded in unsorted samples were assigned a CD4+, CD8+ or unknown annotation through matching of protein sequences in sorted samples from the same patient. Wilcoxon tests were applied to paired samples to test diversity changes from C1D1 to C4D1. TCRdb limited this immuneACCESS table to in-frame rearrangements with V and J called. A share of clones is missing; checked studies link under half to unresolved V genes, and the rest is unexplained. V and J calls and clone size are copied from that table; D and trimming were computed from the DNA. The sample yields some 96,000 clones; roughly 80% were counted once. The ten largest clones represent about 15% of the sample.

The rearranged segments are TRBV5-5 and TRBJ1-1; the junction holds 7 bases that match TRBD1. The input for sequencing was peripheral blood mononuclear cells (PBMCs), taken before the second cycle of nivolumab. The source of this sequence is a human donor with classical Hodgkin lymphoma. The base sequence is TGTGCCAGCAGCGCTGACAGGGAAAGGAGAGCTTTCTTT. It codes for CASSADRERRAFF.